Sequencing of this T cell receptor (beta chain) was carried out in a study of blood T cell repertoires in COVID-19. Participants were aged about 18 to 90 years, lived in about two dozen US areas, and enrolled virtually. The CDR3 has 15 amino acids. The germline V gene has CDR1 LGHDT and CDR2 YNNKEL (reference sequence). V was cut by 2 bases and J by 1 base, with 6 bases left in between. Original data processing: Nucleated cell counts were estimated from reference gene primer amplification. Sequenced by immunoSEQ multiplex PCR; TCRdb stores in-frame clones only, minus some. V and J calls and clone size come straight from that table; D and trimming were deduced from the DNA. The data contain a few hundred thousand clones, approximately 83% of them seen just once; the ten biggest clones take up 3.5% to 4%.

This chain joins TRBV3-1 (or the pseudogene TRBV3-2) and TRBJ2-6, with a weak D call TRBD1 (5 bases). This TCR was sampled from a woman in her thirties or forties with acute COVID-19. Sequences were obtained from PBMCs or T cells enriched from blood (not recorded which). CDR3 sequence (DNA): TGTGCCAGCAGCCAAAGACAGTCTGGGGCCAACGTCCTGACTTTC. Protein: CASSQRQSGANVLTF.